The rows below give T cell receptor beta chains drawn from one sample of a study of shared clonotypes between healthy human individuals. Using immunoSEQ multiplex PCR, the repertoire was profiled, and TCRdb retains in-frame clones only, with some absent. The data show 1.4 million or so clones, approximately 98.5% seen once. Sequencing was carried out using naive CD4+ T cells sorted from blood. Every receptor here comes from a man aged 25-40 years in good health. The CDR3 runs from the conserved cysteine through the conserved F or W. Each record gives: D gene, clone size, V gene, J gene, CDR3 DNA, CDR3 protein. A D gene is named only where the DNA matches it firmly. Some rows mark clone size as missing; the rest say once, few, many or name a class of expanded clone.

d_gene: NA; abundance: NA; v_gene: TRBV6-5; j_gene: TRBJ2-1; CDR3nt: TGTGCCAGCAGCACCATACGCTACAATGAGCAGTTCTTC; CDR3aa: CASSTIRYNEQFF
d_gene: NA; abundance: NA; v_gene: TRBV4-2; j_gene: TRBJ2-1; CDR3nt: TGTGCCAGCAGCCAAGATAGAACCTTGAGCAATGAGCAGTTCTTC; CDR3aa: CASSQDRTLSNEQFF
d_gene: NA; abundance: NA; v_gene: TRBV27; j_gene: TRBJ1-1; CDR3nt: TGTGCCAGCAGTTTCCAACGTATCGGAAGGACTGAAGCTTTCTTT; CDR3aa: CASSFQRIGRTEAFF
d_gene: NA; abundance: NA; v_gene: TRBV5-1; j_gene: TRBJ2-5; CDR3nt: TGCGCCAGTAGCGAGAGGGCCGGGGGAGAGACCCAGTACTTC; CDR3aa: CASSERAGGETQYF
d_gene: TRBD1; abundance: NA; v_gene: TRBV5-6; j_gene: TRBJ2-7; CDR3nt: TGTGCCAGCAGCCCCAGGGACAGGGGCCCCTACGAGCAGTACTTC; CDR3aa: CASSPRDRGPYEQYF
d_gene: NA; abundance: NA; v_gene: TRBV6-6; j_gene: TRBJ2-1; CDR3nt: TGTGCCAGCAGTCGACCAGAGTCGCTACCCCAGTTCTTC; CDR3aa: CASSRPESLPQFF
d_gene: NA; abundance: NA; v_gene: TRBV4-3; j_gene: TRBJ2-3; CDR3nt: TGCGCCAGCAGCCAAGTTCTAAGACAGGACTTTGGCACAGATACGCAGTATTTT; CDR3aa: CASSQVLRQDFGTDTQYF
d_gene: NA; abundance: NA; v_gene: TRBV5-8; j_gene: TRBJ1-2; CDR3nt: TGTGCCAGCAGCGTGAGCCTCGGGAAGCACTATGGCTACACCTTC; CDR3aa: CASSVSLGKHYGYTF
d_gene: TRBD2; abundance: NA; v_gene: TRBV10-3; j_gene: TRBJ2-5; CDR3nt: TGTGCCATCAGTGAGTTAGCGGGAACTCGCGGGGACCAGTACTTC; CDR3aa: CAISELAGTRGDQYF
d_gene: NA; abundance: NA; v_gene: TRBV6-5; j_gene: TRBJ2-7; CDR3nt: TGTGCCAGCAGTTATACTCCCCCGGGAGTTGGCTACGAGCAGTACTTC; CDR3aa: CASSYTPPGVGYEQYF
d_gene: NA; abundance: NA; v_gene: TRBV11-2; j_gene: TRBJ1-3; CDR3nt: TGTGCCAGCAGCCTTCATTCTGGAAACACCATATATTTT; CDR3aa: CASSLHSGNTIYF
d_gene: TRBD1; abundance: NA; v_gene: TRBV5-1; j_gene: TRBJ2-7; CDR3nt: TGCGCCAGCAGCCAACAGGGGGGATCCTACGAGCAGTACTTC; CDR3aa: CASSQQGGSYEQYF
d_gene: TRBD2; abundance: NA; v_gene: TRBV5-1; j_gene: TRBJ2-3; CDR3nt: TGCGCCAGCGCCACGGGAGGGTTAGATACGCAGTATTTT; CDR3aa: CASATGGLDTQYF
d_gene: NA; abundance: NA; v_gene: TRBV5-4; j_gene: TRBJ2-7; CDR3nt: TGTGCCAGCAGCTTGGCGGGTCCACTCTACGAGCAGTACTTC; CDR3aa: CASSLAGPLYEQYF
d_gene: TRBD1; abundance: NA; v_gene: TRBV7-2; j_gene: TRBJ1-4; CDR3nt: TGTGCCAGCAGCTCCGGCCCGACAGGGGGCGAAGAAAAACTGTTTTTT; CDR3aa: CASSSGPTGGEEKLFF
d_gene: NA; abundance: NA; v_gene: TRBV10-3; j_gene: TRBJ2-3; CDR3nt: NA; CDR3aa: CASCASTDRTDTQYF
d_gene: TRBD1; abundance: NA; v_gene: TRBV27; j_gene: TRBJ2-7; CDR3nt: TGTGCCAGCAGTTTCCGGGACAGGGGTTACGAGCAGTACTTC; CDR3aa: CASSFRDRGYEQYF
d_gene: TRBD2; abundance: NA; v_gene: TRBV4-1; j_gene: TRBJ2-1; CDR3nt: TGCGCCAGCAGCCCCTATTTAGCGGGAGGCTCCTACAATGAGCAGTTCTTC; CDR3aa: CASSPYLAGGSYNEQFF
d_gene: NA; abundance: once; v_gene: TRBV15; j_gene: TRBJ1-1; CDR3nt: TGTGCCACCAGCAGAAAGCGGGTGAACACTGAAGCTTTCTTT; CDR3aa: CATSRKRVNTEAFF
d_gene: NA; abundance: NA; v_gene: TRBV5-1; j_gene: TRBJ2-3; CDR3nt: TGCGCCAGCAGCTTGGGGGACCGGAGCACAGATACGCAGTATTTT; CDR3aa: CASSLGDRSTDTQYF
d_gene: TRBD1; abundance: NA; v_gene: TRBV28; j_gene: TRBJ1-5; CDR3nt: TGTGCCAGCAGCTGGACAGGAATACCGGATCGGCCCCAGCATTTT; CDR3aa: CASSWTGIPDRPQHF
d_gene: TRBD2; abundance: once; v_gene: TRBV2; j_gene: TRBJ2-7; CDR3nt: TGTGCCAGCAGTGTAGAACCCGGACTAGCGGGAACCGACTTC; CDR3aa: CASSVEPGLAGTDF
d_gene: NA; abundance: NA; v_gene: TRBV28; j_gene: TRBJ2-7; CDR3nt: TGTGCCAGCAGCCCCCCGGCTATCCCGTCCTACGAGCAGTACTTC; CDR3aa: CASSPPAIPSYEQYF
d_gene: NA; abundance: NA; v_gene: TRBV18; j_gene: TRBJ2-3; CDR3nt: TGTGCCAGCTCACCACAAAAATTGGGCGATACGCAGTATTTT; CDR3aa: CASSPQKLGDTQYF
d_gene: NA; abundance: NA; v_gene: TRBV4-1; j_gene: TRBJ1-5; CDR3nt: TGCGCCAGCAGCCAAGGATCGTATCAGGGGAGTCAGCCCCAGCATTTT; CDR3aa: CASSQGSYQGSQPQHF
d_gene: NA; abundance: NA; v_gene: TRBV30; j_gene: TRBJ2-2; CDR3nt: TGTGCCTGGGGCACAGGGGGGGCCGGGGAGCTGTTTTTT; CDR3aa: CAWGTGGAGELFF
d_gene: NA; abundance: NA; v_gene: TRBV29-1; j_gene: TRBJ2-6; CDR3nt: TGCAGCGTTGACGAATCTGGGGCCAACGTCCTGACTTTC; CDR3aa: CSVDESGANVLTF
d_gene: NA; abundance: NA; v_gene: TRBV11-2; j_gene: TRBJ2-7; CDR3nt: TGTGCCAGCAGCTTAGATCTTTCGGGCGGCGTGAGCTCCTACGAGCAGTACTTC; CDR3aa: CASSLDLSGGVSSYEQYF
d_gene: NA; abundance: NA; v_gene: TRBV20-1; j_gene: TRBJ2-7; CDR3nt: TGCAGTGCTAGAGATTTGAACGAGCAGTACTTC; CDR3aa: CSARDLNEQYF
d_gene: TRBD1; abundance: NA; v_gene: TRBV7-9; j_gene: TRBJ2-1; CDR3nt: TGTGCCAGCAGCTTAGGATCAGGGGGCTACAATGAGCAGTTCTTC; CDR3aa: CASSLGSGGYNEQFF
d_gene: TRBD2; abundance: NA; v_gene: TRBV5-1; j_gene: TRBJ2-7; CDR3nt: TGCGCCAGCAGCTTGAGTCCTCTAGCGGGATTGGTCGACGAGCAGTACTTC; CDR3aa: CASSLSPLAGLVDEQYF
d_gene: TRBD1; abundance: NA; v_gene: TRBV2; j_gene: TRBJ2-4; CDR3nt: TGTGCCAGCAGTGAAGCGCTTCGGACAGGGGGGCTAAACATTCAGTACTTC; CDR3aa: CASSEALRTGGLNIQYF
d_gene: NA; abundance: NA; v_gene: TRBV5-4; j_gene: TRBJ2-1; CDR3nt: TGTGCCAGCAGCGCAGGACCGAGCTCCTACAATGAGCAGTTCTTC; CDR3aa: CASSAGPSSYNEQFF
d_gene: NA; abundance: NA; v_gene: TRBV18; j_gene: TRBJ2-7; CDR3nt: TGTGCCAGCTCACCTCGGGGGAGAGGGTCCTACGAGCAGTACTTC; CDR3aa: CASSPRGRGSYEQYF
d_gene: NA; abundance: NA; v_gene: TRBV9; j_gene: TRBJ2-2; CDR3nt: TGTGCCAGCAGCGTAAAGATGGGTGCCGGGGAGCTGTTTTTT; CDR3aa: CASSVKMGAGELFF
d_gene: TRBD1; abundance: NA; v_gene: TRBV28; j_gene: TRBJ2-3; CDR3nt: TGTGCCAGCAGTTCCTCCGGGACAGAAAGAACAGATACGCAGTATTTT; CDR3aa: CASSSSGTERTDTQYF
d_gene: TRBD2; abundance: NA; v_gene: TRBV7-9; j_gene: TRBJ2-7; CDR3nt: TGTGCCAGCAGCGCACCGCGACTAGCGGGGTTCTCCTACGAGCAGTACTTC; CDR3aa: CASSAPRLAGFSYEQYF